Listed below are T cell receptor beta chains from one sample, sequenced in a study of CD8 T cells in ankylosing spondylitis. Each CDR3 protein gets one entry after TCRdb re-called the 5' RACE reads with MiXCR. The profile covers approximately 260,000 distinct CDR3 sequences, with 18% appearing a single time and around 30% taken by the ten largest. Sequenced material: blood, either unsorted or a sorted T cell fraction (not recorded which). Receptors originate from a male donor with ankylosing spondylitis or in good health (not recorded which). Each CDR3 is given with its conserved first and last residue. A D gene is named only where the DNA matches it firmly. Size is stated for part of the rows, as once, few or many counts, or as a class when the clone is expanded.

TRBV20-1	few	-	TRBJ1-1	TGCAGTGCTAGAGCGGACAGTGGGGCGTCCGTGAACACTGAAGCTTTCTTT	CSARADSGASVNTEAFF
TRBV2	-	-	TRBJ1-1	TGTGCCAGCAGTGAAGCGCCCATCATGAACACTGAAGCTTTCTTT	CASSEAPIMNTEAFF
TRBV7-3	-	TRBD1	TRBJ1-2	TGTGCCAGCAGCGCGGGGGGAATCAGGGGGAATTATGGCTACACCTTC	CASSAGGIRGNYGYTF
TRBV12-3/TRBV12-4	-	TRBD1	TRBJ2-7	TGTGCCAGCACCAGGGACAGTACCTACGAGCAGTACTTC	CASTRDSTYEQYF
TRBV6-5	once	-	TRBJ1-1	TGTGCCAGCAGTTACTCGATTGAGCTCTATGAAGCTTTCTTT	CASSYSIELYEAFF
TRBV7-2	few	-	TRBJ2-1	TGTGCCAGCAGCTTCCCCGGGACTCAAAATGAGCAGTTCTTC	CASSFPGTQNEQFF
TRBV9	many	TRBD1	TRBJ1-2	TGTGCCAGCAGCGCGACCGGGACAGCCGTTAACTATGGCTACACCTTC	CASSATGTAVNYGYTF
TRBV29-1	few	-	TRBJ2-1	TGCAGCGTTCCGGCCCTAGGCGACTACAATGAGCAGTTCTTC	CSVPALGDYNEQFF
TRBV29-1	few	-	TRBJ2-7	TGCAGCGTGGCACAGGGTTACGAGCAGTACTTC	CSVAQGYEQYF
TRBV4-3	-	-	TRBJ1-3	TGCGCCAGCAGCGTAGACCGCTACTCTGGAAACACCATATATTTT	CASSVDRYSGNTIYF
TRBV5-6	few	TRBD2	TRBJ2-1	TGTGCCAGCAGCTTGAGGGGCGGGGGCTCCTACAATGAGCAGTTCTTC	CASSLRGGGSYNEQFF
TRBV7-2	-	-	TRBJ1-5	TGTGCCAGCAGCTTTTGGGGGAATCAGCCCCAGCATTTT	CASSFWGNQPQHF
TRBV9	many	-	TRBJ2-7	TGTGCCAGCAGCGTAGCTACTGGAGCAGGGGAAAACTACGAGCAGTACTTC	CASSVATGAGENYEQYF
TRBV7-6	-	TRBD2	TRBJ2-7	TGTGCCAGCAGCAAGTTGGGACTAGCGGGAGTTAAGGGTGAGCAGTACTTC	CASSKLGLAGVKGEQYF
TRBV12-3/TRBV12-4	few	-	TRBJ2-7	TGTGCCAGCAGTTTCTTGGGGAACGACGAGCAGTACTTC	CASSFLGNDEQYF
TRBV11-2	few	-	TRBJ2-6	TGTGCCAGCAGCTTAGGGACCCAGAGGGCCAACGTCCTGACTTTC	CASSLGTQRANVLTF
TRBV27	few	TRBD1	TRBJ1-1	TGTGCCAGCAGTTTCGGCAGGGGGGGAGATGAAGCTTTCTTT	CASSFGRGGDEAFF
TRBV29-1	few	-	TRBJ2-1	TGCAGAGCGACAAGCTACAATGAGCAGTTCTTC	CRATSYNEQFF
TRBV9	-	TRBD2	TRBJ2-7	TGTGCCAGCAGCGAGGAGGCGGGAGGGCCTTTTTACGAGCAGTACTTC	CASSEEAGGPFYEQYF
TRBV28	-	-	TRBJ2-3	TGTGCCAGCAGTTTCACAGGGCAAGATACGCAGTATTTT	CASSFTGQDTQYF
TRBV29-1	-	TRBD1	TRBJ2-3	TGCAGCGTTGAAGGGACAGGGGGCACAGATACGCAGTATTTT	CSVEGTGGTDTQYF
TRBV29-1	-	-	TRBJ2-7	TGCAGCGTTGAAGCCTTTGGGGAGTCGGGCTCCTACGAGCAGTACTTC	CSVEAFGESGSYEQYF
TRBV12-3/TRBV12-4	few	-	TRBJ1-1	TGTGCCAGCACCGTCGGTTTGGACGCGGCCCGGGAAGCTTTCTTT	CASTVGLDAAREAFF
TRBV4-1	few	-	TRBJ2-3	TGCGCCAGCAGCCAAACAGGGAGCACAGATACGCAGTATTTT	CASSQTGSTDTQYF
TRBV7-6	-	TRBD2	TRBJ2-1	TGTGCCAGCAGCCTAGAAGCGGGAGAGTACAATGAGCAGTTCTTC	CASSLEAGEYNEQFF
TRBV2	-	TRBD1	TRBJ2-7	TGTGCCAGCAGCAAAAAGACAGGGGAGGCCTACGAGCAGTACTTC	CASSKKTGEAYEQYF
TRBV20-1	-	TRBD2	TRBJ2-1	TGCAGTGCTAGAGATCTTACTACTCTGGGACTAGCGGATTACAATGAGCAGTTCTTC	CSARDLTTLGLADYNEQFF
TRBV16	-	-	TRBJ2-1	TGTGCCAGCAGCCAAGCAGGGAGTGAGCAGTTCTTC	CASSQAGSEQFF
TRBV7-2	many	TRBD2	TRBJ2-1	TGTGCCAGCAGCTTAGTAGCGGGAGGGCCGAGTGAGCAGTTCTTC	CASSLVAGGPSEQFF
TRBV5-6	few	-	TRBJ1-2	TGTGCCAGCAGCCCGGGATTTCGGGATGACACCTATGGCTACACCTTC	CASSPGFRDDTYGYTF
TRBV24-1	-	TRBD2	TRBJ2-1	TGTGCCACCGGGACTAGCGGGAACAATGAGCAGTTCTTC	CATGTSGNNEQFF
TRBV7-9	-	-	TRBJ2-7	TGTGCCAGCAGCTTAGGCGGGGCAGGGACGGACGAGCAGTACTTC	CASSLGGAGTDEQYF
TRBV11-2	-	TRBD2	TRBJ2-3	TGTGCCAGCAGCTTAGATAGACGGGAGGCGTCCGGTACGCAGTATTTT	CASSLDRREASGTQYF
TRBV2	few	TRBD1	TRBJ2-7	TGTGCCAGCAGTGAAGACAGGGGTACCTACGAGCAGTACTTC	CASSEDRGTYEQYF
TRBV7-3	few	-	TRBJ2-1	TGTGCCAGCAGCGCCTCGGGGACGGACAATGAGCAGTTCTTC	CASSASGTDNEQFF
TRBV11-1	-	-	TRBJ2-3	TGTGCCAGCAGCCCCCATTGGGGGGACAAGCTAGCACCCACAGATACGCAGTATTTT	CASSPHWGDKLAPTDTQYF
TRBV9	-	TRBD2	TRBJ2-1	TGTGCCAGCAGCCCAGGGACTAGCGGGAGGTCGGATGAGCAGTTCTTC	CASSPGTSGRSDEQFF
TRBV12-3/TRBV12-4	many	-	TRBJ2-1	TGTGCCAGCAGTTTGAGCTACAATGAGCAGTTCTTC	CASSLSYNEQFF
TRBV29-1	-	-	TRBJ2-1	TGCAGCGTTGAAGCGATGTACAATGAGCAGTTCTTC	CSVEAMYNEQFF
TRBV4-2	few	-	TRBJ2-7	TGTGCCAGCAGCCAGGAGACCGGGAAACGCGGCGAGCAGTACTTC	CASSQETGKRGEQYF
TRBV29-1	-	-	TRBJ2-1	TGCAGCGTTGAAGATCTTTCACTAGGCCCACTACAATTTCAGTTCTTC	CSVEDLSLGPLQFQFF
TRBV4-1	-	TRBD1	TRBJ2-3	TGCGCCAGCAGCCAAGACCTAGCCGGGACAGGCGACACAGATACGCAGTATTTT	CASSQDLAGTGDTDTQYF
TRBV5-1	many	TRBD2	TRBJ2-1	TGCGCCAGCAGCTCCGGACTAGCGGACCGATCCAATTCCTACAATGAGCAGTTCTTC	CASSSGLADRSNSYNEQFF
TRBV4-3	-	-	TRBJ2-3	TGCGCCAGCAGCCAAGAACTGGGAGAGGTAACAGATACGCAGTATTTT	CASSQELGEVTDTQYF
TRBV29-1	-	-	TRBJ2-7	TGCAGCGTAACACCGGAGGACAGCTACGAGCAGTACTTC	CSVTPEDSYEQYF
TRBV20-1	many	-	TRBJ1-5	TGCAGTGCTGAGTTTAGGGGACACAATCAGCCCCAGCATTTT	CSAEFRGHNQPQHF
TRBV10-3	-	-	TRBJ2-1	TGTGCCATCAGTGAGCCCGATAGTCATGAGCAGTTCTTC	CAISEPDSHEQFF
TRBV10-2	few	-	TRBJ2-5	TGCGCCAGCAGTGGGAGTTGGGAGACCCAGTACTTC	CASSGSWETQYF
TRBV27	few	TRBD1	TRBJ2-2	TGTGCCAGCAGCCCAGTAGATGGAGGACAGGGGAAAAGCAACACCGGGGAGCTGTTTTTT	CASSPVDGGQGKSNTGELFF
TRBV7-3	-	TRBD2	TRBJ2-3	TGTGCCAGCAGCCTACTAGCGGGAGGAGCCTATACGCAGTATTTT	CASSLLAGGAYTQYF
TRBV11-2	few	-	TRBJ1-6	TGTGCCAGCAGCACCCTCGACCCGGACGCCTATAATTCACCCCTCCACTTT	CASSTLDPDAYNSPLHF
TRBV18	-	TRBD2	TRBJ2-2	TGTGCCAGCTCACCCTTAGCGGGGGCGAACACCGGGGAGCTGTTTTTT	CASSPLAGANTGELFF
TRBV7-9	-	TRBD1	TRBJ1-1	TGTGCCAGCAGTCTTCCCAAGGGACAGGGGCGCACTGAAGCTTTCTTT	CASSLPKGQGRTEAFF